This TCR beta chain was recovered during a study of OX40 agonist ivuxolimab in advanced cancers. Study background: Age averaged about 66 years (range roughly 23 to 79), and just over 80% were male.

The method was immunoSEQ multiplex PCR; TCRdb's version includes in-frame clones alone and lacks a portion of them. The table has about 34,000 clones, approximately 91% seen once. The germline CDR1 and CDR2 sequences are MDHEN and SYDVKM. V lost 6 bases, J lost 5 bases, and 18 bases stayed unmatched. This CDR3 has 17 residues. The cohort excluded patients with autoimmune disease history or systemic immunosuppression. To note about this clone: Its cognate antigen is unknown.

General study points: On average, CD8+ T cells showed a greater number of expanded clones than CD4+.

The sample consisted of CD4+ or CD8+ T cells sorted from blood, taken in a trial of the OX40 agonist ivuxolimab. The sequence was collected from an adult with an advanced solid tumor such as melanoma, head and neck, liver or kidney cancer. V usage is TRBV28 and J usage is TRBJ1-1, with 7 bases aligning to TRBD1. CDR3 in DNA: TGTGCCAGCAGCAGGCCGGGACAGAGTGCCCGGAATACTGAAGCTTTCTTT. It encodes CASSRPGQSARNTEAFF.